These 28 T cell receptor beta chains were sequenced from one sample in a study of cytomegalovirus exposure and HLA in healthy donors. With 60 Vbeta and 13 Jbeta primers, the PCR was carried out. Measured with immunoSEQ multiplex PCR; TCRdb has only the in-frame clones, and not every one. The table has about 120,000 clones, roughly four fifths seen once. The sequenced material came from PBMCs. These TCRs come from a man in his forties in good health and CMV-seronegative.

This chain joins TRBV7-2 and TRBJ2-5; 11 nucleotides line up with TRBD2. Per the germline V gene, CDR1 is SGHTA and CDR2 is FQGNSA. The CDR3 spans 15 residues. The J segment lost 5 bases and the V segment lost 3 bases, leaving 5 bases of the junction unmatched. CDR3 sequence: CASSFILAGVETQYF. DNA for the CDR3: TGTGCCAGCAGCTTCATACTAGCGGGGGTGGAGACCCAGTACTTC.

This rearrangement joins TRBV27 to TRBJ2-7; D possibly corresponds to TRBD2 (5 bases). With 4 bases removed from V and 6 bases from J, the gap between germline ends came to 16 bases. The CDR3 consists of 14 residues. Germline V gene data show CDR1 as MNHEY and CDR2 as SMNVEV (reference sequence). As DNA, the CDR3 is TGTGCCAGCAGTTCCCGACTACGAGGCTTCGAGCAGTACTTC. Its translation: CASSSRLRGFEQYF.

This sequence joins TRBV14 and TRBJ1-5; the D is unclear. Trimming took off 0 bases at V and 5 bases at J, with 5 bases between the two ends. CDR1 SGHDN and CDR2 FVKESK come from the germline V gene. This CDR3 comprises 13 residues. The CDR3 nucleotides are TGTGCCAGCAGCCAAGATTCGGATCAGCCCCAGCATTTT. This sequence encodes CASSQDSDQPQHF.

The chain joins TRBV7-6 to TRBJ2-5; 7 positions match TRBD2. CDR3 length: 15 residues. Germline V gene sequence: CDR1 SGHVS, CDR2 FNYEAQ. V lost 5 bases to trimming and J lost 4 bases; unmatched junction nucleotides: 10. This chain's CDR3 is CASSGQAGLGETQYF. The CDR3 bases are TGTGCCAGCAGCGGTCAAGCGGGATTGGGAGAGACCCAGTACTTC.

DNA for the CDR3: TGTGCCAGCAGGTGGCAGGGCGAAGCAGATACGCAGTATTTT. Translating gives CASRWQGEADTQYF. V gene TRBV27 combines with J gene TRBJ2-3; TRBD1 might be the D (5 bases). Germline V CDR1 and CDR2: MNHEY, SMNVEV (reference sequence). Trimming stripped 6 bases from V and 4 bases from J, with 14 bases between. The CDR3 covers 14 residues.

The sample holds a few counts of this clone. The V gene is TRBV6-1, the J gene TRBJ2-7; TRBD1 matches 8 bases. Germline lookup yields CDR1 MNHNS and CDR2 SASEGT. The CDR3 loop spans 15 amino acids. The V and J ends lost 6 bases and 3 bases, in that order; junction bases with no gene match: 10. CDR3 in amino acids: CASSTGQGGGYEQYF. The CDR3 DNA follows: TGTGCCAGCAGCACTGGACAGGGCGGAGGCTACGAGCAGTACTTC.

The CDR3 loop is CASSSVRYRVGNYGYTF. CDR3 sequence (DNA): TGTGCCAGCAGTTCCGTGAGATACAGGGTCGGGAACTATGGCTACACCTTC. V gene TRBV27 combines with J gene TRBJ1-2, with TRBD1 as a possible D gene (6 bases). CDR1 and CDR2 from the germline V gene are MNHEY and SMNVEV (reference sequence). The V end was cut by 4 bases, the J end by 2 bases, with 20 bases between. The CDR3 runs to 17 residues.

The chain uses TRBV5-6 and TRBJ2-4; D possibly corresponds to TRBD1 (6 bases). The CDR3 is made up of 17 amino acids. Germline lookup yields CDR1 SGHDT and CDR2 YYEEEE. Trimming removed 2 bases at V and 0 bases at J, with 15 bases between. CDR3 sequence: CASSFLRDNLAKNIQYF. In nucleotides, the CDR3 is TGTGCCAGCAGCTTCCTAAGGGACAACCTAGCCAAAAACATTCAGTACTTC.

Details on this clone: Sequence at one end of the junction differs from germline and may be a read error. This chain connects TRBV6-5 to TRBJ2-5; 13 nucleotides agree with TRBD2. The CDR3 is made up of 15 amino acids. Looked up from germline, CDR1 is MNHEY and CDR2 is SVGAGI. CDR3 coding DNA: TGTGCCAGCAGTTACTCGAGGACTAGCGGGAGCGGAACGCACTTC. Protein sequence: CASSYSRTSGSGTHF.

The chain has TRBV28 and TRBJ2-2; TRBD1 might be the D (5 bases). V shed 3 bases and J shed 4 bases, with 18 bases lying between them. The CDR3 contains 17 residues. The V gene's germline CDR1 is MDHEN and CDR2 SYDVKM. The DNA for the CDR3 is TGTGCCAGCAGTTTGCACGTAGGGGTTTCGACCACCGGGGAGCTGTTTTTT. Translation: CASSLHVGVSTTGELFF.

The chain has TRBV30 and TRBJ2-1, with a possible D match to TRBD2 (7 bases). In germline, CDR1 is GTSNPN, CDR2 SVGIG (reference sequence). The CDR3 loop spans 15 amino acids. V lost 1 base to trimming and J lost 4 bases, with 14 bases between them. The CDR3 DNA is TGTGCCTGGAGTGGAGGGGGGGGAACGTACAATGAGCAGTTCTTC. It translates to CAWSGGGGTYNEQFF. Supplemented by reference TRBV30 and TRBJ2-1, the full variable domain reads SQTIHQWPATLVQPVGSPLSLECTVEGTSNPNLYWYRQAAGRGLQLLFYSVGIGQISSEVPQNLSASRPQDRQFILSSKKLLLSDSGFYLCAWSGGGGTYNEQFFGPGTRLTVL.

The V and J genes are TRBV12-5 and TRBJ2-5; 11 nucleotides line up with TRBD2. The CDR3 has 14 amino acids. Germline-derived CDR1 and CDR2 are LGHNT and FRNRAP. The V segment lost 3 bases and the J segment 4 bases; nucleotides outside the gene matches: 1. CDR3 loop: CASGLGTSGETQYF. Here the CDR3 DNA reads TGTGCTAGTGGTTTAGGGACTAGCGGAGAGACCCAGTACTTC.

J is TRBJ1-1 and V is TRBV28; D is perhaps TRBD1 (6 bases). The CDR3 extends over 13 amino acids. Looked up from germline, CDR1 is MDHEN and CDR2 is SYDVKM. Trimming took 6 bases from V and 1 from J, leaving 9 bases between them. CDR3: CASRSGQNTEAFF. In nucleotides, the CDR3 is TGTGCCAGCAGATCGGGACAGAACACTGAAGCTTTCTTT.

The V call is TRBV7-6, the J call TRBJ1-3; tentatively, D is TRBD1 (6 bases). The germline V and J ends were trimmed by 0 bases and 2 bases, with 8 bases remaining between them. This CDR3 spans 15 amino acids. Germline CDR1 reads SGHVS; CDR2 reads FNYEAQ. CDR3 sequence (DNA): TGTGCCAGCAGCTTAGCCTCAGGGGCTGGAAACACCATATATTTT. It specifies CASSLASGAGNTIYF.

CDR3 in DNA: TGTGCCAGCATGGGGCATTCGGGTAGGGCGGGGACTGAAGCTTTCTTT. Amino acids: CASMGHSGRAGTEAFF. The rearrangement uses TRBV2 and TRBJ1-1, with D perhaps matching TRBD1 (5 bases). Trimming took off 7 bases at V and 5 bases at J, with 23 bases between the two ends. The germline V gene encodes CDR1 SNHLY and CDR2 FYNNEI. CDR3 length: 16 residues.

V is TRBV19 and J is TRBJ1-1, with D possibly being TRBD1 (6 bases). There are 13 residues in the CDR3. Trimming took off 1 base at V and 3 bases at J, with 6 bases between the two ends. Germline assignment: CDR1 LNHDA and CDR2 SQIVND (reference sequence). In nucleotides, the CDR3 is TGTGCCAGTAGTATAGGGGGGCACACTGAAGCTTTCTTT. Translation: CASSIGGHTEAFF.

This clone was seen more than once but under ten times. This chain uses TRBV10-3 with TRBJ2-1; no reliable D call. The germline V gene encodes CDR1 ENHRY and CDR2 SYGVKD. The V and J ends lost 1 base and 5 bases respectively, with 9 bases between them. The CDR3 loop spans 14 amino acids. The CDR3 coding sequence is TGTGCCATCAGTGAGTTGCAGGCCCACAATGAGCAGTTCTTC. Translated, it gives CAISELQAHNEQFF.

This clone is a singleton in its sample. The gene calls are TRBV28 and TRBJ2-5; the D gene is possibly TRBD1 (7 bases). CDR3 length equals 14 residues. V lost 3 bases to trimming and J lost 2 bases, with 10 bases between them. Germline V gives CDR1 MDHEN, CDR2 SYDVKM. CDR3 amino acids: CASSFAGQQETQYF. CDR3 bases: TGTGCCAGCAGTTTTGCGGGACAGCAAGAGACCCAGTACTTC. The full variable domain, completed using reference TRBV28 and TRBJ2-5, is DVKVTQSSRYLVKRTGEKVFLECVQDMDHENMFWYRQDPGLGLRLIYFSYDVKMKEKGDIPEGYSVSREKKERFSLILESASTNQTSMYLCASSFAGQQETQYFGPGTRLLVL.

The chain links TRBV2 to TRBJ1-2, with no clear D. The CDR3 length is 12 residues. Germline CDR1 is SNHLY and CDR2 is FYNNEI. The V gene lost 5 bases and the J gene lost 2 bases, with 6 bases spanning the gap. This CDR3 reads CASSIENYGYTF. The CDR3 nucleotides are TGTGCCAGCAGTATCGAGAACTATGGCTACACCTTC.

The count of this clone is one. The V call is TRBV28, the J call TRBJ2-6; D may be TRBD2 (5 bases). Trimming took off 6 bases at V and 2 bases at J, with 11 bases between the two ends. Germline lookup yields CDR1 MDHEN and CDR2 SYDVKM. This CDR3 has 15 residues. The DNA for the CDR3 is TGTGCCAGCAGCCCCCAGAGGGCTGGGGCCAACGTCCTGACTTTC. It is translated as CASSPQRAGANVLTF.

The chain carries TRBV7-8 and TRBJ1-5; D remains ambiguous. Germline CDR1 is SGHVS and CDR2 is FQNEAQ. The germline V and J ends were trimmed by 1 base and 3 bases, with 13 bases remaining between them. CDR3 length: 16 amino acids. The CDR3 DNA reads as TGTGCCAGCAGCTTAGGGGCTCTGGGAGTCAATCAGCCCCAGCATTTT. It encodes CASSLGALGVNQPQHF. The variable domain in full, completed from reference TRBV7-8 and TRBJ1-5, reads GAGVSQSPRYKVAKRGQDVALRCDPISGHVSLFWYQQALGQGPEFLTYFQNEAQLDKSGLPSDRFFAERPEGSVSTLKIQRTQQEDSAVYLCASSLGALGVNQPQHFGDGTRLSIL.

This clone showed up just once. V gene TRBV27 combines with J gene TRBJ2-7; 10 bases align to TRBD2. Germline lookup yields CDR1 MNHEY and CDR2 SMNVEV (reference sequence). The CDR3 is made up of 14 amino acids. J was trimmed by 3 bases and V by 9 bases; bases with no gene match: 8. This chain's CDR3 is CARGASGSNYEQYF. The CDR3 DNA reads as TGTGCCAGAGGGGCTAGCGGGAGTAACTACGAGCAGTACTTC.

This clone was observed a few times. This CDR3 is CASSSGSRSTDTQYF. For the CDR3, the DNA is TGCGCCAGCAGCTCGGGGTCGCGTAGCACAGATACGCAGTATTTT. This rearrangement joins TRBV5-1 to TRBJ2-3; possibly TRBD2 for D (5 bases). The CDR3 is made up of 15 amino acids. V was cut by 3 bases and J by 0 bases, with 11 bases left in between. Germline V gene data show CDR1 as SGHRS and CDR2 as YFSETQ.

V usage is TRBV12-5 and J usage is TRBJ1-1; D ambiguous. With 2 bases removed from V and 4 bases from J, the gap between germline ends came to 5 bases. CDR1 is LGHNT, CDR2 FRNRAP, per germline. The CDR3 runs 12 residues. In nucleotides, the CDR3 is TGTGCTAGTGGTTTGCGTAGCACTGAAGCTTTCTTT. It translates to CASGLRSTEAFF.

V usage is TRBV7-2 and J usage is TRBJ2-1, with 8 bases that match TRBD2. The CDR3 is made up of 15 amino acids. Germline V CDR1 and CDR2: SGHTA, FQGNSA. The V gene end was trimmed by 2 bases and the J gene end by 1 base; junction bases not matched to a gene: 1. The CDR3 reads CASSLIAGSYNEQFF. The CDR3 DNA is TGTGCCAGCAGCTTAATAGCGGGATCCTACAATGAGCAGTTCTTC.

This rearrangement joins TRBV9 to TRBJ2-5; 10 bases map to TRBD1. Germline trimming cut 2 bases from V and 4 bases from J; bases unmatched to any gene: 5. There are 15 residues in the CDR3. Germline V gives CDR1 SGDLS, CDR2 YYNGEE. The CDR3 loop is CASSVGDRGRETQYF. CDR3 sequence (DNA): TGTGCCAGCAGCGTTGGGGACAGGGGTCGAGAGACCCAGTACTTC. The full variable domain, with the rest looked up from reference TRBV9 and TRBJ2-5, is DSGVTQTPKHLITATGQRVTLRCSPRSGDLSVYWYQQSLDQGLQFLIQYYNGEERAKGNILERFSAQQFPDLHSELNLSSLELGDSALYFCASSVGDRGRETQYFGPGTRLLVL.

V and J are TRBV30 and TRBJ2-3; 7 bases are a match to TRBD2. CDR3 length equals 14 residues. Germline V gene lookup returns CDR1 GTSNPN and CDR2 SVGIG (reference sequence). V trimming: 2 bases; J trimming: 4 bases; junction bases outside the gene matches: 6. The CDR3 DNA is TGTGCCTGGAGTCCGATAGCGGGCGCAGATACGCAGTATTTT. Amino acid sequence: CAWSPIAGADTQYF. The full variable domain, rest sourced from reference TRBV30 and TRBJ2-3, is SQTIHQWPATLVQPVGSPLSLECTVEGTSNPNLYWYRQAAGRGLQLLFYSVGIGQISSEVPQNLSASRPQDRQFILSSKKLLLSDSGFYLCAWSPIAGADTQYFGPGTRLTVL.

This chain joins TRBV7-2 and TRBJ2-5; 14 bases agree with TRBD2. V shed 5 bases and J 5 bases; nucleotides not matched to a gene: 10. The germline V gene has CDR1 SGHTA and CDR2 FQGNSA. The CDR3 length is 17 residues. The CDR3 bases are TGTGCCAGCAGCCAACCCCGACTAGCGGGGGGGCTTGAGACCCAGTACTTC. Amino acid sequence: CASSQPRLAGGLETQYF.